This entry lists 27 T cell receptor beta chains sequenced from one sample in a study of identical twins. TCRdb recomputed calls from the 5' RACE reads with MiXCR, one row per CDR3 protein. Found here are roughly 1.6 million distinct CDR3 sequences, about 30% of them singletons; the top ten hold 0.25% to 0.3%. Sequenced: cord blood. Source of these receptors: a newborn girl in good health.

The V and J genes are TRBV7-8 and TRBJ1-5; D not resolved. Germline CDR1 is SGHVS and CDR2 is FQNEAQ. CDR3 length: 16 residues. Trimming removed 0 bases from V and 3 bases from J, with 12 bases in between. The CDR3 region has the DNA TGTGCCAGCAGCTTAGCGCGCGGGGATCCCAATCAGCCCCAGCATTTT. This sequence encodes CASSLARGDPNQPQHF. The full variable domain, rest sourced from reference TRBV7-8 and TRBJ1-5, is GAGVSQSPRYKVAKRGQDVALRCDPISGHVSLFWYQQALGQGPEFLTYFQNEAQLDKSGLPSDRFFAERPEGSVSTLKIQRTQQEDSAVYLCASSLARGDPNQPQHFGDGTRLSIL.

The CDR3 is CASSLAGTNYNEQFF. Here the CDR3 DNA reads TGTGCCAGCAGCTTAGCCGGGACTAACTACAATGAGCAGTTCTTC. This sequence joins TRBV7-6 and TRBJ2-1; 7 nucleotides match TRBD2. V was pared by 0 bases and J by 3 bases, with 2 bases of the junction left unmatched. The CDR3 is 15 residues long. Per germline, CDR1 SGHVS and CDR2 FNYEAQ.

This clonotype was seen a single time. The chain recombines TRBV11-1 with TRBJ2-1; 14 nucleotides agree with TRBD2. CDR1 and CDR2 from the germline V gene are SGHAT and FQDESV (reference sequence). The J segment lost 5 bases and the V segment lost 4 bases, leaving 7 bases of the junction unmatched. This CDR3 spans 17 amino acids. In DNA form, the CDR3 reads TGTGCCAGCAGCTACCGACTAGCGGGAGGGCCGGACAATGAGCAGTTCTTC. Translated, it gives CASSYRLAGGPDNEQFF. Complete variable domain (other parts from reference TRBV11-1 and TRBJ2-1): EAEVAQSPRYKITEKSQAVAFWCDPISGHATLYWYRQILGQGPELLVQFQDESVVDDSQLPKDRFSAERLKGVDSTLKIQPAELGDSAMYLCASSYRLAGGPDNEQFFGPGTRLTVL.

The DNA of the CDR3 is TGTGCCAGCAGCTCCACCGGGACTAGTCGTCAGTACTTC. Amino acid sequence: CASSSTGTSRQYF. This chain uses TRBV3-1 with TRBJ2-5; 8 bases agree with TRBD2. Looked up from germline, CDR1 is LGHDT and CDR2 is YNNKEL (reference sequence). The CDR3 spans 13 residues. The V and J ends lost 5 bases and 11 bases, in that order; junction bases with no gene match: 10.

J is TRBJ2-1 and V is TRBV20-1; 8 nucleotides match TRBD2. CDR1 and CDR2 (germline): DFQATT, SNEGSKA (reference sequence). The CDR3 sequence is 15 residues long. The CDR3 sequence is CSEMVWAGGQDEQFF. Written as DNA, the CDR3 is TGCAGCGAGATGGTCTGGGCGGGGGGCCAGGATGAGCAGTTCTTC.

CDR3 coding DNA: TGTGCCAGCAGTTTGACATTACTACAAGAGACCCAGTACTTC. Translation: CASSLTLLQETQYF. V is TRBV12-3 or TRBV12-4 and J is TRBJ2-4; no clear D gene. Matching the DNA end better, TRBJ2-5 makes the J call doubtful. The CDR3 spans 14 residues.

The chain links TRBV6-6 to TRBJ2-4, with D possibly TRBD2 on 6 matching bases. Germline CDR1 is MNHNY and CDR2 is SVGAGI (reference sequence). The CDR3 covers 16 residues. Trimming left V 4 bases short and J 6 bases short, with 19 bases between. Here the CDR3 DNA reads TGTGCCAGCAGTTCCTTATGGGGGGTGGAGCTAAACATTCAGTACTTC. This translates into CASSSLWGVELNIQYF.

The CDR3 loop reads CSAWEAGELFF. CDR3 sequence (DNA): TGCAGTGCTTGGGAGGCCGGGGAGCTGTTTTTT. The genes are TRBV20-1 and TRBJ2-2, with D possibly TRBD2 on 6 matching bases. This CDR3 is built from 11 residues. Germline V gene data show CDR1 as DFQATT and CDR2 as SNEGSKA (reference sequence). V gave up 5 bases and J gave up 6 bases, with 7 bases separating them.

This clonotype was counted only a few times. The chain couples TRBV7-2 to TRBJ1-5; 9 nucleotides match TRBD1. V shed 1 base and J 2 bases; nucleotides not matched to a gene: 6. CDR1 and CDR2 (germline): SGHTA, FQGNSA. This CDR3 comprises 17 residues. As DNA, the CDR3 is TGTGCCAGCAGCTTAGGATACAGGGGGCAAGGCAATCAGCCCCAGCATTTT. Its translation: CASSLGYRGQGNQPQHF.

The chain is built from TRBV12-3 or TRBV12-4 and TRBJ2-1, with TRBD2 matching 7 bases. The end of the DNA fits TRBJ2-7 better, so the J call may be wrong. The CDR3 extends over 18 amino acids. The CDR3 DNA reads as TGTGCCAGCAGTTTCGTGGGACGGGGGGTTAAATCCTACAATGAGCAGTACTTC. Protein: CASSFVGRGVKSYNEQYF.

This clonotype was seen more than once but under ten times. The V gene is TRBV5-1, the J gene TRBJ2-5; D is tentatively TRBD1 or TRBD2 (5 bases each). CDR1 is SGHRS, CDR2 YFSETQ, per germline. Trimming took off 7 bases at V and 2 bases at J, with 12 bases between the two ends. The CDR3 extends over 13 amino acids. CDR3 in amino acids: CASDTGGQETQYF. DNA for the CDR3: TGCGCCAGCGACACAGGAGGACAAGAGACCCAGTACTTC.

The chain uses TRBV3-1 and TRBJ1-1; D possibly corresponds to TRBD1 (5 bases). Germline CDR1 LGHDT, CDR2 YNNKEL (reference sequence). This CDR3 spans 16 amino acids. V was trimmed by 3 bases and J by 0 bases, leaving 14 bases between them. This CDR3 is CASSQGKGTMNTEAFF. In DNA, the CDR3 is TGTGCCAGCAGCCAGGGAAAGGGGACTATGAACACTGAAGCTTTCTTT.

The table lists this clonotype with many counts. The rearrangement uses TRBV29-1 and TRBJ1-2; D gene ambiguous. With 2 bases removed from V and 6 bases from J, the gap between germline ends came to 1 base. Germline V gene lookup returns CDR1 SQVTM and CDR2 ANQGSEA. The CDR3 has 9 amino acids. CDR3 DNA: TGCAGCGTTGAAAATGGCTACACCTTC. This translates into CSVENGYTF.

Many counts were recorded for this clonotype. The rearrangement joins TRBV5-1 to TRBJ2-1, with 10 bases lining up with TRBD2. Per germline, CDR1 SGHRS and CDR2 YFSETQ. V was pared by 4 bases and J by 4 bases, with 5 bases of the junction left unmatched. This CDR3 is built from 15 residues. CDR3 nucleotides: TGCGCCAGCAGCCCCACTAGCGGGGTTTACAATGAGCAGTTCTTC. Its protein is CASSPTSGVYNEQFF.

J is TRBJ2-5 and V is TRBV27, with 14 bases that match TRBD2. This CDR3 is built from 16 residues. V lost 6 bases to trimming and J lost 11 bases; unmatched junction nucleotides: 14. Germline assignment: CDR1 MNHEY and CDR2 SMNVEV (reference sequence). This chain's CDR3 is CASSSWGLAGEDEQYF. In DNA form, the CDR3 reads TGTGCCAGCAGCTCCTGGGGACTAGCGGGAGAGGATGAGCAGTACTTC.

This clonotype was counted a few times. The DNA of the CDR3 is TGTGCCAGCAGTGATCCTAGCGGGAGCTCCTACAATGAGCAGTTCTTC. Amino acids: CASSDPSGSSYNEQFF. J is TRBJ2-1 and V is TRBV25-1; 10 nucleotides line up with TRBD2. Germline loops: CDR1 MGHDK, CDR2 SYGVNS. V shed 3 bases and J 0 bases; nucleotides not matched to a gene: 2. This CDR3 has 16 residues.

This clonotype has just a few counts. The chain joins TRBV7-9 to TRBJ1-2; TRBD1 matches at 8 bases. Germline V CDR1 and CDR2: SEHNR, FQNEAQ (reference sequence). The CDR3 is 17 amino acids. With 5 bases clipped from V and 4 bases from J, the junction kept 15 bases outside the gene matches. For the CDR3, the DNA is TGTGCCAGCAGCAGGGGGACAGGCCTCAACCTGCGCTATGGCTACACCTTC. This encodes CASSRGTGLNLRYGYTF.

There are a few counts of this clonotype. V and J are TRBV25-1 and TRBJ2-7; D may match TRBD1 or TRBD2 (5 bases each). Trimming took 4 bases from V and 3 from J, leaving 13 bases between them. The V gene's germline CDR1 is MGHDK and CDR2 SYGVNS. The CDR3 spans 14 residues. The CDR3 DNA sequence: TGTGCCAGCAGTGTGAGGGGAGCTGGCTACGAGCAGTACTTC. It codes for CASSVRGAGYEQYF.

This clonotype was counted many times. V gene TRBV2 combines with J gene TRBJ2-7; D unclear. In germline, CDR1 is SNHLY, CDR2 FYNNEI. This CDR3 contains 13 residues. Trimming took off 3 bases at V and 4 bases at J, with 10 bases between the two ends. For the CDR3, the DNA is TGTGCCAGCAGTGACCCGGTTAATTACGAGCAGTACTTC. Translating gives CASSDPVNYEQYF.

The rearrangement joins TRBV7-2 to TRBJ2-1, with D possibly matching TRBD2 (5 bases). The germline CDR1 and CDR2 sequences are SGHTA and FQGNSA. V was pared by 1 base and J by 0 bases, with 13 bases between. CDR3 length: 17 amino acids. In nucleotides, the CDR3 is TGTGCCAGCAGCTTAGTTTCGGGGAGACTCTCCTACAATGAGCAGTTCTTC. It specifies CASSLVSGRLSYNEQFF.

This rearrangement joins TRBV3-1 to TRBJ2-1; D remains unclear. The germline CDR1 and CDR2 sequences are LGHDT and YNNKEL (reference sequence). Trimming took off 0 bases at V and 2 bases at J, with 8 bases between the two ends. CDR3 length: 15 amino acids. The CDR3 reads CASSQDRLTYNEQFF. CDR3 sequence (DNA): TGTGCCAGCAGCCAAGATCGGCTTACCTACAATGAGCAGTTCTTC.

V usage is TRBV27 and J usage is TRBJ2-7, with D hard to call. From germline, CDR1 is MNHEY and CDR2 SMNVEV (reference sequence). Trimming pared 4 bases from V and 0 bases from J, leaving 13 bases between. The CDR3 runs 15 residues. The CDR3 loop is CASSYDPVPSYEQYF. CDR3 coding DNA: TGTGCCAGCAGTTACGACCCGGTCCCCTCCTACGAGCAGTACTTC.

The chain employs TRBV5-1 and TRBJ1-2; D gene ambiguous. Trimming took off 0 bases at V and 6 bases at J, with 6 bases between the two ends. Per the germline V gene, CDR1 is SGHRS and CDR2 is YFSETQ. The CDR3 has 12 residues. The CDR3 region is CASSLELNGYTF. CDR3 nucleotide sequence: TGCGCCAGCAGCTTGGAACTAAATGGCTACACCTTC. Full variable domain (remainder filled in from reference TRBV5-1 and TRBJ1-2): KAGVTQTPRYLIKTRGQQVTLSCSPISGHRSVSWYQQTPGQGLQFLFEYFSETQRNKGNFPGRFSGRQFSNSRSEMNVSTLELGDSALYLCASSLELNGYTFGSGTRLTVV.

This rearrangement joins TRBV25-1 to TRBJ2-7, with a tentative D call TRBD1 (5 bases). The CDR3 is 14 residues long. Germline CDR1 MGHDK, CDR2 SYGVNS. V shed 4 bases and J shed 7 bases, with 17 bases lying between them. CDR3 region: CASSAPTADNEQYF. CDR3 coding DNA: TGTGCCAGCAGTGCCCCGACAGCAGACAATGAGCAGTACTTC.

This clonotype was observed a single time. The chain employs TRBV11-2 and TRBJ2-1; D is perhaps TRBD1 or TRBD2 (5 bases each). V lost 0 bases and J lost 12, with 15 bases in between. The CDR3 has 14 residues. Per germline, CDR1 SGHAT and CDR2 FQNNGV. The CDR3 is CASSLDHGGPGQFF. CDR3 nucleotides: TGTGCCAGCAGCTTAGATCATGGGGGACCTGGGCAGTTCTTC.

This clonotype came up a few times. The rearrangement joins TRBV5-1 to TRBJ1-1, with D maybe TRBD1 (6 bases). The V end was cut by 4 bases, the J end by 3 bases, with 10 bases between. This CDR3 has 13 residues. Germline CDR1 is SGHRS and CDR2 is YFSETQ. CDR3 nucleotide sequence: TGCGCCAGCAGCACAGGGATTGACACTGAAGCTTTCTTT. Translating it yields CASSTGIDTEAFF.

A remark on this clonotype: A far larger clone is one base from this, pointing to a likely read error. The chain is built from TRBV4-2 and TRBJ2-7; D remains ambiguous. This CDR3 is 12 amino acids long. Germline lookup yields CDR1 LGHNA and CDR2 YNFKEQ. The CDR3 coding sequence is TGTGCCGGCAGCCAAGAATCCTACGAGCAGTACTTC. It yields the protein CAGSQESYEQYF.